Each of the 8 T cell receptor beta chains below was sequenced from the same sample in a study of shared clonotypes between healthy human individuals. The protocol was immunoSEQ multiplex PCR, while the TCRdb copy is restricted to in-frame clones and leaves out a portion. Of around 1.6 million clones in the sample, 95% to 99% were seen once. Material: naive CD4+ T cells sorted from blood. The subset is: CD45RA+ positively selected. These TCRs come from a young man in good health.

This chain joins TRBV5-1 and TRBJ1-2; D possibly corresponds to TRBD1 (6 bases). This CDR3 has 16 amino acids. With 0 bases removed from V and 3 bases from J, the gap between germline ends came to 15 bases. CDR1 and CDR2 (germline): SGHRS, YFSETQ. CDR3 in amino acids: CASSLGTGGRDYGYTF. The CDR3 region has the DNA TGCGCCAGCAGCTTGGGAACGGGGGGGCGAGACTATGGCTACACCTTC.

The rearrangement uses TRBV13 and TRBJ2-2; D ambiguous. Trimming took 2 bases from V and 4 from J, leaving 14 bases between them. Germline V gene sequence: CDR1 PRHDT, CDR2 FYEKMQ (reference sequence). This CDR3 is 16 amino acids long. As DNA, the CDR3 is TGTGCCAGCAGCTTAAAAGGGCCGATGGTCACCGGGGAGCTGTTTTTT. It is translated as CASSLKGPMVTGELFF.

This clone was counted once. This chain links TRBV14 with TRBJ2-1, with TRBD1 matching 9 bases. Germline CDR1 SGHDN, CDR2 FVKESK. This CDR3 contains 15 residues. V shed 3 bases and J 2 bases; nucleotides not matched to a gene: 2. CDR3 protein: CASSHRTGAYNEQFF. CDR3 nucleotides: TGTGCCAGCAGCCACCGGACAGGGGCCTACAATGAGCAGTTCTTC.

The chain recombines TRBV5-6 with TRBJ2-1; no clear D. Per the germline V gene, CDR1 is SGHDT and CDR2 is YYEEEE. V lost 1 base to trimming and J lost 9 bases, with 8 bases between them. This CDR3 region has 12 residues. The CDR3, as DNA: TGTGCCAGCAGCTTGTATTTGAGTGAGCAGTTCTTC. This gives the protein CASSLYLSEQFF. The variable domain in full, with the rest retrieved from reference TRBV5-6 and TRBJ2-1, is DAGVTQSPTHLIKTRGQQVTLRCSPKSGHDTVSWYQQALGQGPQFIFQYYEEEERQRGNFPDRFSGHQFPNYSSELNVNALLLGDSALYLCASSLYLSEQFFGPGTRLTVL.

This clone occurred once. This chain links TRBV18 with TRBJ2-5, with D unresolved. The V and J ends lost 2 bases and 3 bases respectively, with 13 bases between them. Germline V gene lookup returns CDR1 KGHSH and CDR2 LQKENI. The CDR3 sequence is 15 residues long. CDR3 coding DNA: TGTGCCAGCTCACCAAGTTCCCCCCTAAAAGAGACCCAGTACTTC. Amino acid sequence: CASSPSSPLKETQYF.

The genes are TRBV5-1 and TRBJ2-1; 9 nucleotides match TRBD1. The CDR3 is 14 residues long. Trimming took 7 bases from V and 6 from J; bases not matched to a gene: 8. Germline assignment: CDR1 SGHRS and CDR2 YFSETQ. CDR3: CASENRGLGNEQFF. DNA for the CDR3: TGCGCCAGCGAGAACAGGGGGCTGGGCAATGAGCAGTTCTTC.

The chain has TRBV5-4 and TRBJ1-1; the D gene is possibly TRBD1 (6 bases). The CDR3 has 15 amino acids. V lost 2 bases, J lost 0 bases, and 11 bases lay in between. Germline V CDR1 and CDR2: SGHNT, YYREEE (reference sequence). The CDR3 nucleotides are TGTGCCAGCAGCTTTGGGGGGCCGATGAACACTGAAGCTTTCTTT. The encoded protein is CASSFGGPMNTEAFF.

The chain uses TRBV13 and TRBJ2-3, with D possibly matching TRBD2 (6 bases). The CDR3 is 16 amino acids. V was cut by 5 bases and J by 0 bases, with 15 bases left in between. CDR1 PRHDT and CDR2 FYEKMQ come from the germline V gene (reference sequence). The DNA for the CDR3 is TGTGCCAGCAGCCTACGGCGGGGCTATAGCACAGATACGCAGTATTTT. Translated, it gives CASSLRRGYSTDTQYF.